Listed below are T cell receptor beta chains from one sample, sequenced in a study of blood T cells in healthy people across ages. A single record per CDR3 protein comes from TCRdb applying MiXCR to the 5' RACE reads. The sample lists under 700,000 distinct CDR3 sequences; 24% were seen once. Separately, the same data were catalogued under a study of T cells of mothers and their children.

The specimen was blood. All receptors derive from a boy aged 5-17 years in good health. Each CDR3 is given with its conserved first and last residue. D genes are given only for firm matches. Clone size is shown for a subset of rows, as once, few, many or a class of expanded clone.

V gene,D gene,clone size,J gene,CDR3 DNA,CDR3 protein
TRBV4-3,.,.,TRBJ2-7,TGCGCCAGCAGCCCAAGATTGTCAAGCTCCTACGAGCAGTACTTC,CASSPRLSSSYEQYF
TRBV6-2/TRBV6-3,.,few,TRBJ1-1,TGTGCCAGCAGTTTCAGGGAGCCTGAAGCTTTCTTT,CASSFREPEAFF
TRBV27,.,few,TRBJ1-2,TGTGCCAGCAGTTTTTCTACAGTTACTTTAAACTATGGCTACACCTTC,CASSFSTVTLNYGYTF
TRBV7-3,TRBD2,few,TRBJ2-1,TGTGCCAGCAGCTTAACGTTGGGTTGGGAGGGCCTGGGCAATGAGCAGTTCTTC,CASSLTLGWEGLGNEQFF
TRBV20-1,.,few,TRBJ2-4,TGCAGTGCTAGTTCGCGGGGAGGAAGGGACATTCAGTACTTC,CSASSRGGRDIQYF
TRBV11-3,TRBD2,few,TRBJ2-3,TGTGCCAGCAGCCCGCCTTCTGGGGCGGGGGAGGTTGGTACGCAGTATTTT,CASSPPSGAGEVGTQYF
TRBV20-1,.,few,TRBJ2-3,TGCAGTGCTGCCCGAACATCGGGCGTGGATACGCAGTATTTT,CSAARTSGVDTQYF
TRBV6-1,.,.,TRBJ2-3,TGTGCCAGCGGGAACGATTCGGCGGTACACACAGATACGCAGTATTTT,CASGNDSAVHTDTQYF
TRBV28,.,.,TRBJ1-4,TGTGCCAGCAGTCTGACAGGCTCTAATGAAAAACTGTTTTTT,CASSLTGSNEKLFF
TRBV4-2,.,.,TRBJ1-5,TGTGCCAGCAGCCAAGATTCAAGGGATTCTAATCAGCCCCAGCATTTT,CASSQDSRDSNQPQHF
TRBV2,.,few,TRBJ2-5,TGTGCCAGCAGTCACGCCGGACTACAAGAGACCCAGTACTTC,CASSHAGLQETQYF
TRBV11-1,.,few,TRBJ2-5,TGTGCCAGCAGCGCGGCCCCGAGGGGAGAGACCCAGTACTTC,CASSAAPRGETQYF
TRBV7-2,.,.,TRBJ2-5,TGTGCCAGCAGAGTAGGAGGGTACGAGACCCAGTACTTC,CASRVGGYETQYF
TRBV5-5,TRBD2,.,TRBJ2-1,TGTGCCAGCAGCGAACCGGGACTAGCGGGGCCTGAGCAGTTCTTC,CASSEPGLAGPEQFF
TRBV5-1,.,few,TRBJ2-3,TGCGCCAGCAGCCCAACGGGCGACACTTACACAGATACGCAGTATTTT,CASSPTGDTYTDTQYF
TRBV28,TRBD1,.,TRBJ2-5,TGTGCCAGCAGTTTCGGTCACAGGGGCCAAGAGACCCAGTACTTC,CASSFGHRGQETQYF
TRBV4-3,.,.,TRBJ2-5,TGCGCCAGCAGCCAAGATCTCCTGACGGAGACCCAGTACTTC,CASSQDLLTETQYF
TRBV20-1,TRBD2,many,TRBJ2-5,TGCAGTGCTAGACTAGCGGGAGAGACCCAGTACTTC,CSARLAGETQYF
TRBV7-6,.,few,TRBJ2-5,TGTGCCAGCAGCTGGGGGGGGGCCGACCAAGAGACCCAGTACTTC,CASSWGGADQETQYF
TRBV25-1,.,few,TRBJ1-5,TGTGTCAGCAGTGAAGGAAATCAGCCCCAGCATTTT,CVSSEGNQPQHF
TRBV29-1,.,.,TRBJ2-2,TGCAGCGTGGAAGGGACGAACACCGGGGAGCTGTTTTTT,CSVEGTNTGELFF
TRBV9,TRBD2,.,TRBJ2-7,TGTGCCAGCAGCGTAGAAGGCGGGAGGACCTCCTACGAGCAGTACTTC,CASSVEGGRTSYEQYF
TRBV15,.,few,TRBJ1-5,TGTGCCACCAGCACCCACAGGGAACCGGTCCAGCCCCAGCATTTT,CATSTHREPVQPQHF
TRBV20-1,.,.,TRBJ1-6,TGCAGTACTAGAGATCAGTTGCGCACACAGGTCAGGTCACCCCTCCACTTT,CSTRDQLRTQVRSPLHF
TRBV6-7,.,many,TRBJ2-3,TGTGCCAGCAGTTACGGGTATGGAACAGATACGCAGTATTTT,CASSYGYGTDTQYF
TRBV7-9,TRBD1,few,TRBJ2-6,TGTGCCAGCAGCCAGACAGGGTCTGGGGCCAACGTCCTGACTTTC,CASSQTGSGANVLTF
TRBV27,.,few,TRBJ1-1,TGTGCCAGCAGTTTACAAATATCGAACACTGAAGCTTTCTTT,CASSLQISNTEAFF
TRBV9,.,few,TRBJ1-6,TGTGCCAGCAGCGTAGTCCCGGACGGTCCTAATTCACCCCTCCACTTT,CASSVVPDGPNSPLHF
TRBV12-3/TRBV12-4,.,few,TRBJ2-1,TGTGCCAGCAGCTCCGGGAGGACAGTAGAGCAGTTCTTC,CASSSGRTVEQFF
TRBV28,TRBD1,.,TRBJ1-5,TGTGCCAGCAGTTTAGCCGGGACAGGGGTTCGTCAGCCCCAGCATTTT,CASSLAGTGVRQPQHF
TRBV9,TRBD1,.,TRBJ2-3,TGTGCCAGCAGCCCCCAAGTCCACAGGGGGGATTTCACAGATACGCAGTATTTT,CASSPQVHRGDFTDTQYF
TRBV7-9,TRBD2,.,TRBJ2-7,TGTGCCAGCAGCTTAGCGCTTAGCGGGGGATACGAGCAGTACTTC,CASSLALSGGYEQYF
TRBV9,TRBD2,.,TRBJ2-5,TGTGCCAGCAGCGTGCTCGGACTAGCGGGAGAGGAGACCCAGTACTTC,CASSVLGLAGEETQYF
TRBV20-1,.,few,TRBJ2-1,TGCAGTGTAAACCCTCGGGGCTTAGCATTCGATGAGCAGTTCTTC,CSVNPRGLAFDEQFF
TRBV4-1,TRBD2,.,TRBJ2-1,TGCGCCAGCAGCCAATTAGCGGGGGGCCTCTACAATGAGCAGTTCTTC,CASSQLAGGLYNEQFF
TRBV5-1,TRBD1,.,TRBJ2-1,TGCGCCAGCTACCCGACAGGGTTTAAAGGGGAGCAGTTCTTC,CASYPTGFKGEQFF
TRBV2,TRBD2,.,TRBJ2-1,TGTGCCAGCAGTCCGGGACTAGCGGGAGAGAGGCAGTTCTTC,CASSPGLAGERQFF
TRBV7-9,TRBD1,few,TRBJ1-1,TGTGCCAGCAGCTTAGGAGGACAGGGGGCTGAAGCTTTCTTT,CASSLGGQGAEAFF
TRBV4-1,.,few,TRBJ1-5,TGCGCCAGCAGCCAAGATAATAACAATCAGCCCCAGCATTTT,CASSQDNNNQPQHF
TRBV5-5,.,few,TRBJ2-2,TGTGCCAGCAGCTCCTCTCTGGGGGCCACCGGGGAGCTGTTTTTT,CASSSSLGATGELFF
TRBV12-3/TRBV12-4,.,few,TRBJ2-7,TGTGCCAGCAGCCCTCATCCTACGGGGTACGAGCAGTACTTC,CASSPHPTGYEQYF
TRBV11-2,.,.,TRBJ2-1,TGTGCCAGCAGCCCGCTCCGGAGATACAATGAGCAGTTCTTC,CASSPLRRYNEQFF
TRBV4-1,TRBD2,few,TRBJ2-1,TGCGCCAGCAGCTTTCGGACTAGCGGGAGCGGTGAGCAGTTCTTC,CASSFRTSGSGEQFF
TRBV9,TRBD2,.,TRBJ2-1,TGTGCCAGCAGCGTAGATCTAACGGGACTAGCTCTCAATGAGCAGTTCTTC,CASSVDLTGLALNEQFF
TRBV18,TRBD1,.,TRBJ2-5,TGTGCCAGCTCACCGGGACAGGGGGCGCAGGAGACCCAGTACTTC,CASSPGQGAQETQYF
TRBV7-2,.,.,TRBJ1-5,TGTGCCAGCAGTTATACAGGTTTTAGCAATCAGCCCCAGCATTTT,CASSYTGFSNQPQHF
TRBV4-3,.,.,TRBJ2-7,TGCGCCAGCAGCCAAGATCACGGACTTTCCTACGAGCAGTACTTC,CASSQDHGLSYEQYF